The 2 T cell receptor beta chains given below trace back to one sample, sequenced in a study of control samples from healthy donors and cancer patients (dated by TCRdb to about 2020). Libraries were made using the immunoSEQ multiplex PCR assay. TCRdb mirrors the immuneACCESS table, restricted to in-frame sequences. Some clones are absent from its copies; in checked studies, under half trace to an unresolved V gene, and the reason for the others is unknown. Recorded for this sample are about 150,000 clones; under 95% of them occurred a single time. Roughly 5.5% of the sample is taken by the ten largest. Specimen: blood. Receptor source: a man younger than 30 in good health.

The CDR3 sequence: CASSPTGNYEQYF. CDR3 sequence (DNA): TGTGCCAGCAGTCCGACAGGGAACTACGAGCAGTACTTC. The chain couples TRBV28 to TRBJ2-7; 7 bases are a match to TRBD1. CDR1 is MDHEN, CDR2 SYDVKM, per germline. This CDR3 comprises 13 residues. V dropped 5 bases and J dropped 3; count of bases not matched to a gene: 4. The full variable domain, rest sourced from reference TRBV28 and TRBJ2-7, is DVKVTQSSRYLVKRTGEKVFLECVQDMDHENMFWYRQDPGLGLRLIYFSYDVKMKEKGDIPEGYSVSREKKERFSLILESASTNQTSMYLCASSPTGNYEQYFGPGTRLTVT.

The rearrangement links TRBV19 to TRBJ1-6; no definite D call. CDR3 length: 15 residues. Germline V gene lookup returns CDR1 LNHDA and CDR2 SQIVND (reference sequence). Trimming cost V 3 bases and J 8 bases, with 14 bases left between them. The CDR3 reads CASSIGKWVDSPLHF. The DNA of the CDR3 is TGTGCCAGTAGTATCGGGAAGTGGGTTGATTCACCCCTCCACTTT.